This T cell receptor (beta chain) comes out of a study of a mutant IDH1 vaccine in newly diagnosed glioma. Germline V lookup: CDR1 MNHEY, CDR2 SMNVEV (reference sequence). The V and J ends lost 3 bases and 7 bases respectively, with 9 bases between them. This CDR3 is built from 13 residues. Concerning this clone: Its antigen is unidentified. The same CDR3 also results from other DNA sequences found in this sample.

Method: immunoSEQ multiplex PCR; TCRdb's copy keeps in-frame clones and lacks some. The sample includes about 41,000 clones, 85% to 90% of them seen just once. As to time point: week 35, safety follow-up. The content of each vaccine dose was 300 ug of mutant IDH1 20-mer peptide, and topical imiquimod accompanied it. The receptor was isolated from a man aged 35 to 55 with glioma. The sample here was PBMCs, taken from a glioma patient whose treatment included an IDH1 peptide vaccine. The chain couples TRBV27 to TRBJ1-4, with D hard to call. The chain's CDR3 is CASSFSGFEKLFF. The CDR3 DNA reads as TGTGCCAGCAGTTTTTCTGGGTTTGAAAAACTGTTTTTT.